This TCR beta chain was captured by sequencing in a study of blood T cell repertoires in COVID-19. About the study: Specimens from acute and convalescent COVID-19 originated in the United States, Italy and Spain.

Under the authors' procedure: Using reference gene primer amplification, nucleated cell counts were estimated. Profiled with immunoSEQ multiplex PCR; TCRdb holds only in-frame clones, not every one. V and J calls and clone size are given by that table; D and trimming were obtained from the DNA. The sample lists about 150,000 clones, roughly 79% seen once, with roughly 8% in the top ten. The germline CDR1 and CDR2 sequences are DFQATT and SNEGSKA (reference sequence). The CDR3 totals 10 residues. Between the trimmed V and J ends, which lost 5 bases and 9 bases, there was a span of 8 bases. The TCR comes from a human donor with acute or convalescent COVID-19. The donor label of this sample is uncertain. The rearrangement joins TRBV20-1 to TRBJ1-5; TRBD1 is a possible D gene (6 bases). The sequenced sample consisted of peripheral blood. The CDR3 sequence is CSALQGPQHF. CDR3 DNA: TGCAGTGCTTTACAGGGGCCCCAGCATTTT.